This section outlines one T cell receptor (beta chain) sequence together with its context. Its recognized antigen is unknown. Base qualities were left out, and no much larger clone turns up one base away. This sample was included in a study of a mutant IDH1 vaccine in newly diagnosed glioma (dated by TCRdb to about 2021). Regarding the study in general: Patients were given eight vaccinations, in weeks 1, 3, 5, 7, 11, 15, 19 and 23, which matched visits V03 through V10. Vaccination started 4-6 weeks after radiotherapy alone, or was given together with temozolomide cycles in the groups whose treatment included chemotherapy. Of the approximately 32 treated patients, approximately 60% were male and 37.5% were female, and the mean age was 40.4 years. Before enrollment, patients had received standard therapy of radiotherapy alone, temozolomide alone, or radiochemotherapy with temozolomide; most received the combination. Six visits were used for peripheral blood collection: V03 (baseline), V05, V07, V10, V12 and V13. Longitudinal TCRB deep sequencing was done for 25 to 30 treated patients, wherever samples were available for exploratory analyses.

Study-wide conclusions, independent of this receptor: The authors noted that analyses of patient blood samples could not be reproduced because of sample limitations. Across multiple MHC alleles, vaccine-induced immune responses were seen in approximately 93% of patients. Pseudoprogression appeared unrelated to alterations in the top peripheral T cell clonotypes detected by TCRB sequencing. Selection of PBMC samples for TCRB deep sequencing was based on availability.

In the paper's terms, the time point label means: week 23, last vaccination. Each vaccine dose, consisting of 300 ug of a 20-mer mutant IDH1 peptide in Montanide, was administered subcutaneously with topical imiquimod. The donors had newly diagnosed IDH1-mutant astrocytomas of WHO grade 3 or 4 that showed loss of nuclear ATRX. The samples were drawn from NOA16, a multicentre, single-arm, open-label phase I trial in Germany that tested a mutant IDH1 peptide vaccine in humans for the first time. Genomic DNA for TCRB sequencing was extracted from EDTA blood using the DNeasy Blood and Tissue Kit. The CDR3 covers 17 residues, taking in both the cysteine and the phenylalanine. The kept DNA is CDR3 alone, 51 bases in frame from the first base. Cut back by 6 bases and 0 bases, the V and J ends lie 15 bases apart. CDR1 is given as SGHTA and CDR2 as FQGNSA, both from the germline V gene. To prepare the library, the immunoSEQ multiplex PCR assay was applied. Following the manufacturer's protocol, the hsTCRB Kit was used to amplify rearranged TCR beta chain sequences. TCRB libraries were sequenced on an Illumina MiSeq. The authors' pipeline ran thus. The kit vendor's proprietary platform handled demultiplexing, trimming and gene mapping. In TCRdb, the immuneACCESS table is reduced to in-frame sequences with V and J assigned. These tables do not hold every clone; where another copy was compared, an unresolved V gene accounts for under half, and the others remain unexplained. Clone size and V and J calls were adopted from that table, with D and trimming inferred from the DNA. Here the sample has approximately 28,000 clones; 75% to 90% occur a single time. 8% to 10% of the sample belongs to the ten largest clones.

The sample was PBMCs, taken from a glioma patient whose treatment included an IDH1 peptide vaccine. The sequence derives from a woman between 18 and 29 years old with glioma. Recombination linked TRBV7-2 to TRBJ2-6; the D gene is possibly TRBD2, with 5 bases matching. The CDR3 region: CASRAGPRFSGANVLTF. The sequence in DNA is TGTGCCAGCAGGGCGGGTCCGAGGTTCTCTGGGGCCAACGTCCTGACTTTC.